This TCR beta chain is from a study of beta chain features in type 1 diabetes. V shed 4 bases, J shed 5 bases, and the junction held 7 bases outside the gene matches. Germline V CDR1 and CDR2: MDHEN, SYDVKM. The CDR3 extends over 14 amino acids. The study reverse transcribed the entire isolated RNA, so it sequenced expressed TCRB transcripts. The data were produced by immunoSEQ multiplex PCR, yet TCRdb's version contains in-frame clones alone and is incomplete. The repertoire has some 150,000 clones, around a tenth of them found once; the top ten carry 0.55% to 0.75%. This clone occurred many times. The origin of this receptor is a woman in her 40s in good health. The V gene is TRBV28, the J gene TRBJ2-5; 7 nucleotides align to TRBD1. The specimen sequenced was central memory CD4+ T cells from blood. The CDR3 DNA follows: TGTGCCAGCAGTTCCGGACAGGATGGGGAGACCCAGTACTTC. Translated, it gives CASSSGQDGETQYF. The full variable domain, in which reference TRBV28 and TRBJ2-5 provide the parts outside the CDR3, is DVKVTQSSRYLVKRTGEKVFLECVQDMDHENMFWYRQDPGLGLRLIYFSYDVKMKEKGDIPEGYSVSREKKERFSLILESASTNQTSMYLCASSSGQDGETQYFGPGTRLLVL.